This is a list of T cell receptor beta chains from one sample in a study of shared clonotypes between healthy human individuals. Sequenced by immunoSEQ multiplex PCR; TCRdb stores in-frame clones only, minus some. The profile shows about 2.4 million clones, more than 85% of them singletons. Sequenced input: naive CD4+ T cells from PBMCs. These receptors originate from a man aged 18 to 29 in good health. Some clones in this sample may be carry-over from other donors' samples. Both conserved end residues are part of each CDR3. D genes are given only for firm matches. The size of a clone is reported for some rows only, either as once, few or many, or as a class for expanded clones.

j_call	clone_size	d_call	v_call	cdr3_aa	cdr3_nt
TRBJ2-2	-	TRBD1	TRBV9	CASSALRLGTGGTGELFF	TGTGCCAGCAGCGCGCTCCGCCTAGGGACAGGGGGGACCGGGGAGCTGTTTTTT
TRBJ2-1	-	-	TRBV11-2	CASSLFGMGPSYNEQFF	TGTGCCAGCAGCTTATTTGGGATGGGACCCTCCTACAATGAGCAGTTCTTC
TRBJ2-7	-	-	TRBV6-1	CASSARGSEQYF	TGTGCCAGCAGTGCCAGGGGCAGCGAGCAGTACTTC
TRBJ1-4	-	-	TRBV7-2	CASSLGLTTNEKLFF	TGTGCCAGCAGCTTAGGGTTGACAACTAATGAAAAACTGTTTTTT
TRBJ2-5	-	-	TRBV5-1	CASSREPGRGWSTQYF	TGCGCCAGCAGCCGGGAGCCGGGACGGGGGTGGTCGACCCAGTACTTC
TRBJ2-7	-	TRBD2	TRBV5-1	CASSPGLAGVREQYF	TGCGCCAGCAGCCCTGGGCTAGCGGGAGTGAGGGAGCAGTACTTC
TRBJ2-3	-	-	TRBV5-1	CASSLSGSTDTQYF	TGCGCCAGCAGCCTCTCGGGGAGCACAGATACGCAGTATTTT
TRBJ1-1	-	-	TRBV7-9	CASSLEGSTEAFF	TGTGCCAGCAGCTTAGAAGGCAGCACTGAAGCTTTCTTT
TRBJ1-5	-	-	TRBV5-1	CASSLDGVNQPQHF	TGCGCCAGCAGCTTGGACGGTGTCAATCAGCCCCAGCATTTT
TRBJ2-2	once	-	TRBV19	CASRSRRDTGELFF	TGTGCCAGCCGTAGCCGGCGCGACACCGGGGAGCTGTTTTTT
TRBJ1-1	-	-	TRBV5-6	CASSLPPARNTEAFF	TGTGCCAGCAGCTTGCCCCCGGCTAGGAACACTGAAGCTTTCTTT
TRBJ1-1	-	TRBD1	TRBV28	CASSLLTGDTEAFF	TGTGCCAGCAGTTTATTGACAGGGGACACTGAAGCTTTCTTT
TRBJ2-7	-	TRBD2	TRBV29-1	CSASSSGRPLEQYF	TGCAGCGCTTCTTCTAGCGGGAGGCCCCTGGAGCAGTACTTC
TRBJ1-2	-	-	TRBV6-5	CASSDRLYGYTF	TGTGCCAGCAGTGACAGACTATATGGCTACACCTTC
TRBJ2-2	-	-	TRBV5-1	CASSWLGDYTGELFF	TGCGCCAGCAGCTGGTTGGGGGATTACACCGGGGAGCTGTTTTTT
TRBJ2-7	once	-	TRBV28	CASSSTGNSYEQYF	TGTGCCAGCAGTTCAACAGGGAACTCCTACGAGCAGTACTTC
TRBJ2-3	-	TRBD2	TRBV5-6	CASSSSGSTDTQYF	TGTGCCAGCAGCTCAAGCGGGAGTACAGATACGCAGTATTTT
TRBJ2-1	-	TRBD2	TRBV5-1	CASSLFPTSGSGYNEQFF	TGCGCCAGCAGCCTCTTTCCGACTAGCGGGAGTGGCTACAATGAGCAGTTCTTC
TRBJ2-5	-	-	TRBV9	CASSVGTPQYQETQYF	TGTGCCAGCAGCGTAGGGACTCCACAATACCAAGAGACCCAGTACTTC
TRBJ2-7	once	-	TRBV28	CASSGQGEVTYEQYF	TGTGCCAGCAGTGGCCAGGGGGAGGTAACCTACGAGCAGTACTTC
TRBJ2-7	-	-	TRBV28	CASSLGPAGYEQYF	TGTGCCAGCAGTTTAGGACCAGCCGGGTACGAGCAGTACTTC
TRBJ2-7	-	-	TRBV29-1	CSVALDTVGYEQYF	TGCAGCGTCGCCCTCGACACGGTAGGGTACGAGCAGTACTTC
TRBJ2-7	-	TRBD1	TRBV4-1	CASSQGGDRGRYEQYF	TGCGCCAGCAGCCAAGGAGGGGACAGGGGGCGTTACGAGCAGTACTTC
TRBJ1-3	-	-	TRBV5-1	CASSLLDSRSGNTIYF	TGCGCCAGCAGCCTGCTGGACAGCCGCTCTGGAAACACCATATATTTT
TRBJ2-3	-	-	TRBV4-1	CASSQARNTDTQYF	TGCGCCAGCAGCCAAGCCCGTAACACAGATACGCAGTATTTT
TRBJ2-3	-	-	TRBV11-3	CASSTGSTDTQYF	TGTGCCAGCAGCACAGGGAGCACAGATACGCAGTATTTT
TRBJ1-1	-	-	TRBV5-1	CASSLVGTEAFF	TGCGCCAGCAGCTTGGTAGGTACTGAAGCTTTCTTT
TRBJ1-1	-	-	TRBV19	CASSISQVSTEAFF	TGTGCCAGTAGTATTTCCCAGGTGAGCACTGAAGCTTTCTTT
TRBJ2-7	-	-	TRBV11-2	CASSLVGWDEQYF	TGTGCCAGCAGCTTAGTTGGTTGGGACGAGCAGTACTTC